This TCR beta chain was recorded in a study of blood T cell repertoires in COVID-19. Overall study context: Specimens from acute and convalescent COVID-19 originated in the United States, Italy and Spain. PBMCs, B-cell-depleted T cells, or T cells provided the cDNA or gDNA that made up the material.

Source study methods: Nucleated cell counts were estimated from reference gene primer amplification. This table comes from immunoSEQ multiplex PCR, and its TCRdb copy is limited to in-frame clones, with some not included. From that table come the V and J calls and clone size; the DNA was used to work out D and trimming. The profile shows some 96,000 clones, approximately 86% of them singletons. Losses at the gene ends were 1 base for V and 2 bases for J; bases not matched to a gene: 2. This CDR3 is built from 15 residues. Germline V gene data show CDR1 as LNHNV and CDR2 as YYDKDF (reference sequence).

The source is a man aged 45-60 years with acute or convalescent COVID-19. The material sequenced was peripheral blood. The rearrangement links TRBV15 to TRBJ1-5, with 7 bases matching TRBD1. CDR3 in amino acids: CATSRATGGNQPQHF. CDR3 coding DNA: TGTGCCACCAGCAGAGCTACAGGGGGCAATCAGCCCCAGCATTTT. Full variable domain (rest looked up from reference TRBV15 and TRBJ1-5): DAMVIQNPRYQVTQFGKPVTLSCSQTLNHNVMYWYQQKSSQAPKLLFHYYDKDFNNEADTPDNFQSRRPNTSFCFLDIRSPGLGDTAMYLCATSRATGGNQPQHFGDGTRLSIL.